This section outlines one T cell receptor (beta chain) sequence together with its context. What it recognizes is unknown. Unmatched junction bases numbered 12, after V lost 0 bases and J lost 15 bases. This CDR3 region has 15 residues. Per germline, CDR1 SGDLS and CDR2 YYNGEE. In the PCR, 60 Vbeta and 13 Jbeta primers were used. Assay: immunoSEQ multiplex PCR; the TCRdb copy retains only in-frame clones and omits some. The sample consists of over 150,000 clones, over 70% of them appearing once. The data were obtained in a study of cytomegalovirus exposure and HLA in healthy donors. On the study more broadly: Caucasian-associated ancestry cluster membership applied to about 80% of approximately 400 genotyped donors. Study findings and constraints: CMV serostatus stood as the only immune exposure information on hand. In the analysis, some V segments, TRBV6-2 and TRBV6-3 included, were excluded as indistinguishable.

Material for sequencing was PBMCs. The clonotype comes from a woman in her sixties in good health and CMV-seropositive. The rearrangement joins TRBV9 to TRBJ2-1, with 10 bases fitting TRBD1. This chain's CDR3 is CASSVEGTGVPLPFF. In DNA form, the CDR3 reads TGTGCCAGCAGCGTAGAGGGGACAGGGGTACCCCTACCGTTCTTC.